The rows below give T cell receptor beta chains drawn from one sample of a study of human T cells and chemical hapten exposure. TCRdb called the RACE reads again in MiXCR, with one record for every CDR3 protein. The sample contains 100,000 or so distinct CDR3 sequences, under 35% of which appear only once. The source was whole blood, collected in connection with sensitization to the hapten diphenylcyclopropenone (DPC). These TCRs come from a man aged 35-49 years with alopecia areata. Some clones in this sample may be carry-over from other donors' samples. The CDR3 runs from the conserved cysteine through the conserved F or W. A D gene is named only where the DNA matches it firmly. A row's size may be missing; if present it is once, few, many or a size class.

TRBV6-2/TRBV6-3,TRBD2,NA,TRBJ2-3,CASRSRGSGSADTQYF,TGTGCCAGCAGGTCCCGTGGTAGCGGGAGTGCAGATACGCAGTATTTT
TRBV2,TRBD2,NA,TRBJ2-1,CASSALAGPNEQFF,TGTGCCAGCAGTGCTTTAGCGGGTCCGAATGAGCAGTTCTTC
TRBV6-5,TRBD1,few,TRBJ2-5,CASSYSTETGVTQYF,TGTGCCAGCAGTTACTCCACTGAGACAGGGGTGACCCAGTACTTC
TRBV5-5,TRBD1,NA,TRBJ1-1,CASSRQGLNTEAFF,TGTGCCAGCAGCAGACAGGGACTGAACACTGAAGCTTTCTTT
TRBV14,NA,NA,TRBJ2-3,CASSQVQTDTQYF,TGTGCCAGCAGCCAGGTCCAGACAGATACGCAGTATTTT
TRBV6-5,NA,NA,TRBJ2-7,CASSYGSETGQYF,TGTGCCAGCAGTTACGGGTCAGAGACTGGGCAGTACTTC
TRBV7-2,NA,NA,TRBJ1-6,CASSLVGDSPLHF,TGTGCCAGCAGCTTAGTCGGGGATTCACCCCTCCACTTT
TRBV6-2/TRBV6-3,NA,NA,TRBJ2-1,CASIRAGPLYEQFF,TGTGCCAGCATCCGGGCAGGACCTTTGTATGAGCAGTTCTTC
TRBV14,NA,few,TRBJ2-7,CASSQASSPVGSYEQYF,TGTGCCAGCAGCCAAGCTTCCAGTCCAGTGGGTTCGTACGAGCAGTACTTC
TRBV7-2,NA,NA,TRBJ1-1,CASSTQGNTEAFF,TGTGCCAGCAGTACACAGGGAAACACTGAAGCTTTCTTT
TRBV29-1,TRBD1,few,TRBJ2-1,CSVEALRTGFSYNEQFF,TGCAGCGTTGAAGCCCTAAGGACAGGGTTCTCCTACAATGAGCAGTTCTTC
TRBV20-1,NA,NA,TRBJ2-7,CSARDQEYEQYF,TGCAGTGCTAGAGATCAGGAGTACGAGCAGTACTTC
TRBV2,NA,few,TRBJ2-1,CASSRKGAYNEQFF,TGTGCCAGCAGCCGAAAGGGGGCCTACAATGAGCAGTTCTTC
TRBV7-9,NA,few,TRBJ2-1,CASSIGTLPYNEQFF,TGTGCCAGCAGCATAGGGACTTTACCATACAATGAGCAGTTCTTC